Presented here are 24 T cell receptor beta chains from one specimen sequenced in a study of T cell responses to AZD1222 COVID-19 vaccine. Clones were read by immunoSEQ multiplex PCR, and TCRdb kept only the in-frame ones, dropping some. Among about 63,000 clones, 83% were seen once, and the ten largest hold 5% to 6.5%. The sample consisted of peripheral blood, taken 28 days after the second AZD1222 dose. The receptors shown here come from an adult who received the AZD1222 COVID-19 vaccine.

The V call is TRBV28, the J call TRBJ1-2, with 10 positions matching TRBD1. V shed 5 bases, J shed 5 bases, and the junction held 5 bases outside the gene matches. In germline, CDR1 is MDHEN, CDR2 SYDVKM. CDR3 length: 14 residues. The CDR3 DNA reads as TGTGCCAGCAGTGGGACAGGGGAACGGTATGGCTACACCTTC. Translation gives CASSGTGERYGYTF.

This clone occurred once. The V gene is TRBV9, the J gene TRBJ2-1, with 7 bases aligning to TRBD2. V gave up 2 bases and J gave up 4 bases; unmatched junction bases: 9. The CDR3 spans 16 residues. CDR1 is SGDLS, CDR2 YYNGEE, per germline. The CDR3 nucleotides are TGTGCCAGCAGCGTCCGACTAGCTTCCCTATACAATGAGCAGTTCTTC. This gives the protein CASSVRLASLYNEQFF.

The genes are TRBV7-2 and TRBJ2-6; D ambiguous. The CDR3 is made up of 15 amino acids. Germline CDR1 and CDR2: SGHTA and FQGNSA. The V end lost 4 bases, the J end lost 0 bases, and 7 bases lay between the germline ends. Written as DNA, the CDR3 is TGTGCCAGCAGCTCAAGTCCCTCTGGGGCCAACGTCCTGACTTTC. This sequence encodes CASSSSPSGANVLTF. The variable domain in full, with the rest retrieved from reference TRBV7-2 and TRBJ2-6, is GAGVSQSPSNKVTEKGKDVELRCDPISGHTALYWYRQSLGQGLEFLIYFQGNSAPDKSGLPSDRFSAERTGGSVSTLTIQRTQQEDSAVYLCASSSSPSGANVLTFGAGSRLTVL.

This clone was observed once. CDR3 amino acids: CASSYEGSGELFF. CDR3 in DNA: TGTGCCAGCAGTTACGAAGGTTCCGGGGAGCTGTTTTTT. The chain combines TRBV6-5 with TRBJ2-2; no reliable D call. Trimming took off 2 bases at V and 6 bases at J, with 7 bases between the two ends. This CDR3 has 13 amino acids. The germline CDR1 and CDR2 sequences are MNHEY and SVGAGI.

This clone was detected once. The CDR3 reads CAIRPTGEDTGELFF. CDR3 in DNA: TGTGCCATCAGACCTACAGGGGAAGACACCGGGGAGCTGTTTTTT. The V gene is TRBV10-3, the J gene TRBJ2-2; 7 bases map to TRBD1. The germline V gene encodes CDR1 ENHRY and CDR2 SYGVKD. V dropped 6 bases and J dropped 3; count of bases not matched to a gene: 7. This CDR3 is 15 amino acids long.

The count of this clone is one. CDR3 in amino acids: CASSWAPTYEQYF. CDR3 bases: TGTGCCAGCAGTTGGGCACCCACCTACGAGCAGTACTTC. The V call is TRBV12-3 or TRBV12-4, the J call TRBJ2-7; D is uncertain. The CDR3 totals 13 residues. V was clipped by 4 bases and J by 2 bases, with 9 bases between them.

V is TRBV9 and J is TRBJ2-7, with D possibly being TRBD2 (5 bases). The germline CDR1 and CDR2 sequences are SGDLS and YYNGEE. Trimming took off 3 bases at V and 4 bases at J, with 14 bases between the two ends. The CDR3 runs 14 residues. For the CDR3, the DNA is TGTGCCAGCAGCGCAGCCCCGGGGTATTACGAGCAGTACTTC. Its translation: CASSAAPGYYEQYF.

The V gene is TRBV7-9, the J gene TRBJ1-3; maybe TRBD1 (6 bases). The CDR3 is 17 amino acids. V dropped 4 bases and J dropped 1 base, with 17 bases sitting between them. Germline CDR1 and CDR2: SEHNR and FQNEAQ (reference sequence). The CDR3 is CASSSVSTGLSGNTIYF. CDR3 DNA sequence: TGTGCCAGCAGCTCTGTCTCGACAGGCCTTTCTGGAAACACCATATATTTT.

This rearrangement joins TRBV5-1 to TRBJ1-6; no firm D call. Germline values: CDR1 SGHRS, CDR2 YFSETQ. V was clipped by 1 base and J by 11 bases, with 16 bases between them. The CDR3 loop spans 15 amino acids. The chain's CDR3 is CASSLQPTVGPPLHF. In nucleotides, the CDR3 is TGCGCCAGCAGCTTGCAACCCACGGTGGGCCCACCCCTCCACTTT.

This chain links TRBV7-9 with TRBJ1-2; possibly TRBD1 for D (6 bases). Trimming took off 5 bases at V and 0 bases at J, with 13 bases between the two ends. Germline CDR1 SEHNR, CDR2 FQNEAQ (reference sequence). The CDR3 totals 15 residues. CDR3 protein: CASSPLGGANYGYTF. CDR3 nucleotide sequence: TGTGCCAGCAGCCCGCTAGGGGGAGCTAACTATGGCTACACCTTC. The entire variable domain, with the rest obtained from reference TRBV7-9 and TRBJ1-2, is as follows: DTGVSQNPRHKITKRGQNVTFRCDPISEHNRLYWYRQTLGQGPEFLTYFQNEAQLEKSRLLSDRFSAERPKGSFSTLEIQRTEQGDSAMYLCASSPLGGANYGYTFGSGTRLTVV.

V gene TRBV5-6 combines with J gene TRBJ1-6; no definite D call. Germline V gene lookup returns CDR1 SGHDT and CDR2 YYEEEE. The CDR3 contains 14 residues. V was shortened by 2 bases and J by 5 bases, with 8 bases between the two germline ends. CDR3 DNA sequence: TGTGCCAGCAGCTTCGGCAGAAATAATTCACCCCTCCACTTT. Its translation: CASSFGRNNSPLHF.

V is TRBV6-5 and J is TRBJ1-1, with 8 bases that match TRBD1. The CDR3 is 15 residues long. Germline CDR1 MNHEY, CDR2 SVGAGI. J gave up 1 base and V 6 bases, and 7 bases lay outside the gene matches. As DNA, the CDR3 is TGTGCCAGCAGACACCAGGGGGCAGGGAACACTGAAGCTTTCTTT. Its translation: CASRHQGAGNTEAFF.

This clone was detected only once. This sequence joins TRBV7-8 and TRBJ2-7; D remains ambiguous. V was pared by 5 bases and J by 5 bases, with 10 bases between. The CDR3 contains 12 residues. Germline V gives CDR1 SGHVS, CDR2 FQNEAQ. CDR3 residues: CASSRPENEQYF. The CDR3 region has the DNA TGTGCCAGCAGCCGACCGGAGAACGAGCAGTACTTC. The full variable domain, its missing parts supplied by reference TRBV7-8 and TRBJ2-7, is GAGVSQSPRYKVAKRGQDVALRCDPISGHVSLFWYQQALGQGPEFLTYFQNEAQLDKSGLPSDRFFAERPEGSVSTLKIQRTQQEDSAVYLCASSRPENEQYFGPGTRLTVT.

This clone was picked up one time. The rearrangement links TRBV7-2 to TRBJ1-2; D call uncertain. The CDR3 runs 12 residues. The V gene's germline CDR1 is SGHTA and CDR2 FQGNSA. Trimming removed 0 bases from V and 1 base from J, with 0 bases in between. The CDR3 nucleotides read TGTGCCAGCAGCTTAGCTAACTATGGCTACACCTTC. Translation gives CASSLANYGYTF.

CDR3 in amino acids: CASKLAGRLEQYF. The CDR3 DNA follows: TGTGCCAGCAAGCTAGCGGGACGCCTCGAGCAGTACTTC. This chain connects TRBV6-5 to TRBJ2-7; 9 nucleotides match TRBD2. The V segment lost 7 bases and the J segment 6 bases; nucleotides outside the gene matches: 7. The germline V gene has CDR1 MNHEY and CDR2 SVGAGI. This CDR3 is 13 amino acids long.

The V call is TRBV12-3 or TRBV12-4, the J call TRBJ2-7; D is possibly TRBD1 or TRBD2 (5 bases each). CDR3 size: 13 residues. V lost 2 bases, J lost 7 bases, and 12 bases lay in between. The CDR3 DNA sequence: TGTGCCAGCAGTTTAAGGCAGGGACGGGAGCAGTACTTC. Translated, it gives CASSLRQGREQYF.

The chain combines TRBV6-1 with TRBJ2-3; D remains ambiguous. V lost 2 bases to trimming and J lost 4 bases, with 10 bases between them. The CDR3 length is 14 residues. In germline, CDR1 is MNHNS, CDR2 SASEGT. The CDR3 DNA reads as TGTGCCAGCAGTGAAAGTACAGATGCAGATACGCAGTATTTT. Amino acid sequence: CASSESTDADTQYF.

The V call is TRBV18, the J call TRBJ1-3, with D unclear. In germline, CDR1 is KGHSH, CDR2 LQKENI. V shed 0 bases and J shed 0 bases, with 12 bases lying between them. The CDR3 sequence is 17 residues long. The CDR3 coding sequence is TGTGCCAGCTCACCACCACTCTCTCTGGGCTCTGGAAACACCATATATTTT. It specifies CASSPPLSLGSGNTIYF.

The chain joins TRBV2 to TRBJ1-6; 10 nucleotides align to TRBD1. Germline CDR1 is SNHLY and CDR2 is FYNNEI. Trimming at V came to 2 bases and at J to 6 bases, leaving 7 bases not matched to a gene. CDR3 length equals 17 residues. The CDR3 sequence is CASSEWTGGLGNSPLHF. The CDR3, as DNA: TGTGCCAGCAGTGAATGGACAGGGGGACTGGGTAATTCACCCCTCCACTTT.

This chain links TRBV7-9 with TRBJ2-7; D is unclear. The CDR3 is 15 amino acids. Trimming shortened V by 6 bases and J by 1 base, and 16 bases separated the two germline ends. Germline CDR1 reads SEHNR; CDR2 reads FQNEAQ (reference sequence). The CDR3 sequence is CASSFESDRSYEQYF. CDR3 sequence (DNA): TGTGCCAGCAGTTTTGAATCCGACCGGTCCTACGAGCAGTACTTC. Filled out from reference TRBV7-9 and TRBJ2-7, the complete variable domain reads DTGVSQNPRHKITKRGQNVTFRCDPISEHNRLYWYRQTLGQGPEFLTYFQNEAQLEKSRLLSDRFSAERPKGSFSTLEIQRTEQGDSAMYLCASSFESDRSYEQYFGPGTRLTVT.

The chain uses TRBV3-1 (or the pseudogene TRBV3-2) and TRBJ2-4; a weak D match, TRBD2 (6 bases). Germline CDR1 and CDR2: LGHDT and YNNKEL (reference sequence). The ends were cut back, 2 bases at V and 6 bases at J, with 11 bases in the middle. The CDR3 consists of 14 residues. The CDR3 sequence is CASSQFDGGNIQYF. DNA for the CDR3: TGTGCCAGCAGCCAATTCGACGGGGGAAACATTCAGTACTTC.

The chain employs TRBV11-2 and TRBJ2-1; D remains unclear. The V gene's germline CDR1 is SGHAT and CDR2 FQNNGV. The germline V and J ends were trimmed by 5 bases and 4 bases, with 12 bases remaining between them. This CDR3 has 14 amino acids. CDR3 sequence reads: CASSEFGPYNEQFF. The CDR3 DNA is TGTGCCAGCAGCGAATTTGGGCCATACAATGAGCAGTTCTTC.

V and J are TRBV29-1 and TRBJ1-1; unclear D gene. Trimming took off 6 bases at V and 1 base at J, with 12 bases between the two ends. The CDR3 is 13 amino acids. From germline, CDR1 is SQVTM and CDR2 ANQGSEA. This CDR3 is CSVPAAGNTEAFF. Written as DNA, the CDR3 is TGCAGCGTCCCAGCGGCAGGGAACACTGAAGCTTTCTTT.

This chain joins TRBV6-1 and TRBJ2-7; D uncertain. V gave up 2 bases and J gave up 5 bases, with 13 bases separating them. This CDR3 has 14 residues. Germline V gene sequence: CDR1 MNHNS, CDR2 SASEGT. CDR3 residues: CASSELPGFDEQYF. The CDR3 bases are TGTGCCAGCAGTGAACTTCCGGGTTTCGACGAGCAGTACTTC.